Shown below are 29 T cell receptor beta chains from a single sample sequenced in a study of Ad26.COV2.S vaccination and SARS-CoV-2 variants. The assay was immunoSEQ multiplex PCR, and TCRdb's table has in-frame clones only and misses some. The sample shows about 260,000 clones, approximately 90% of them seen only once. Specified treatment: some 19 received Ad26.COV2.S at low or high dose, single or two shots; several received placebo; per-sample allocation not given. Following the first vaccine or placebo injection, samples were taken on day 63. Here the sequenced sample was peripheral blood, taken in a trial of Ad26.COV2.S vaccine versus placebo. The source of these receptors is a person aged 18-65 years who received the Ad26.COV2.S COVID-19 vaccine or a placebo.

This rearrangement joins TRBV5-4 to TRBJ1-5; D call uncertain. V lost 0 bases and J 5 bases, leaving 6 bases between the germline ends. The germline CDR1 and CDR2 sequences are SGHNT and YYREEE (reference sequence). CDR3 size: 13 residues. Written as DNA, the CDR3 is TGTGCCAGCAGCTTGGCTCCAGATCAGCCCCAGCATTTT. Translating gives CASSLAPDQPQHF.

The chain has TRBV6-6 and TRBJ2-1, with 8 bases identical to TRBD1. V lost 2 bases and J lost 10; bases outside the gene matches: 10. The CDR3 has 15 residues. Germline CDR1 and CDR2: MNHNY and SVGAGI (reference sequence). The CDR3, as DNA: TGTGCCAGCAGTTACGTGGCAGGGGGCGCGGGGGAGCAGTTCTTC. Translated, it gives CASSYVAGGAGEQFF.

The chain joins TRBV24-1 to TRBJ2-5; 7 bases are a match to TRBD1. Germline lookup yields CDR1 KGHDR and CDR2 SFDVKD. After removal of 4 bases from V and 2 bases from J, the junction contained 9 bases not matched to a gene. The CDR3 sequence is 16 residues long. The CDR3 DNA follows: TGTGCCACCAGTGAAACAGGACAGGCGCTTCAAGAGACCCAGTACTTC. This gives the protein CATSETGQALQETQYF.

The gene calls are TRBV7-9 and TRBJ2-5; D may be TRBD2 (6 bases). The CDR3 has 13 residues. V gave up 6 bases and J gave up 5 bases, with 13 bases separating them. Germline V gene sequence: CDR1 SEHNR, CDR2 FQNEAQ (reference sequence). CDR3 DNA sequence: TGTGCCAGCAGTCGGGACTCCCGGGAGACCCAGTACTTC. Translated: CASSRDSRETQYF.

This chain joins TRBV4-2 and TRBJ2-2, with a tentative D call TRBD1 (5 bases). Germline CDR1 is LGHNA and CDR2 is YNFKEQ. Between the trimmed V and J ends, which lost 2 bases and 3 bases, there was a span of 13 bases. The CDR3 is made up of 16 amino acids. In nucleotides, the CDR3 is TGTGCCAGCAGCCAATTGAAGGGGTGGGACACCGGGGAGCTGTTTTTT. Amino acids: CASSQLKGWDTGELFF.

This clone was observed many times. The chain employs TRBV19 and TRBJ1-5, with 9 bases identical to TRBD1. This CDR3 contains 17 residues. J lost 7 bases, V lost 7 bases, and 17 bases had no gene match. Germline V lookup: CDR1 LNHDA, CDR2 SQIVND (reference sequence). CDR3 amino acids: CASTPQGASFVGQPQHF. CDR3 nucleotides: TGTGCCAGTACTCCACAGGGGGCAAGCTTTGTTGGCCAGCCCCAGCATTTT.

The gene calls are TRBV2 and TRBJ2-3, with TRBD2 as a possible D gene (6 bases). V was trimmed by 6 bases and J by 1 base, leaving 8 bases between them. CDR3 length equals 13 residues. The germline V gene has CDR1 SNHLY and CDR2 FYNNEI. DNA for the CDR3: TGTGCCAGCAGGCAGCGGGGCACAGATACGCAGTATTTT. Residues: CASRQRGTDTQYF. The complete variable domain, with remaining parts taken from reference TRBV2 and TRBJ2-3, reads EPEVTQTPSHQVTQMGQEVILRCVPISNHLYFYWYRQILGQKVEFLVSFYNNEISEKSEIFDDQFSVERPDGSNFTLKIRSTKLEDSAMYFCASRQRGTDTQYFGPGTRLTVL.

Only a few counts were recorded for this clone. For the CDR3, the DNA is TGTGCCAGCAGCCCTGGACTAGCGGGGAACACAGATACGCAGTATTTT. This translates into CASSPGLAGNTDTQYF. The chain uses TRBV5-8 and TRBJ2-3; 12 nucleotides match TRBD2. The J segment lost 2 bases and the V segment lost 4 bases, leaving 5 bases of the junction unmatched. Germline V gene lookup returns CDR1 SGHTS and CDR2 YDEGEE. The length of the CDR3 is 16 residues.

This clone was recorded only once. The chain employs TRBV24-1 and TRBJ2-1, with 7 bases identical to TRBD1. CDR1 is KGHDR, CDR2 SFDVKD, per germline. This CDR3 comprises 12 residues. Trimming at V came to 7 bases and at J to 12 bases, leaving 8 bases not matched to a gene. The CDR3 nucleotides are TGTGCCACCAGCCGGACAGGATCGATGCAGTTCTTC. It yields the protein CATSRTGSMQFF.

The rearrangement links TRBV5-1 to TRBJ2-1; 11 bases match TRBD2. V lost 0 bases, J lost 1 base, and 6 bases stayed unmatched. Germline CDR1 and CDR2: SGHRS and YFSETQ. The CDR3 extends over 18 amino acids. CDR3 region: CASSLGLAGGWSYNEQFF. As DNA, the CDR3 is TGCGCCAGCAGCTTGGGTCTAGCGGGAGGATGGTCCTACAATGAGCAGTTCTTC.

The V and J genes are TRBV27 and TRBJ1-1, with no clear D. The CDR3 is made up of 17 amino acids. Germline-derived CDR1 and CDR2 are MNHEY and SMNVEV (reference sequence). The V end lost 4 bases, the J end lost 2 bases, and 20 bases lay between the germline ends. The CDR3 sequence is CASSSLHLGRVNTEAFF. The CDR3 nucleotides are TGTGCCAGCAGTTCCCTACACCTGGGAAGAGTAAACACTGAAGCTTTCTTT.

The chain employs TRBV5-1 and TRBJ2-1, with D perhaps matching TRBD1 (6 bases). The CDR3 is 15 residues long. V was pared by 1 base and J by 3 bases, with 11 bases between. From germline, CDR1 is SGHRS and CDR2 YFSETQ. As DNA, the CDR3 is TGCGCCAGCAGCTTGACAGGGAGCCGCTACAATGAGCAGTTCTTC. Protein sequence: CASSLTGSRYNEQFF.

V gene TRBV19 combines with J gene TRBJ1-2; 9 bases agree with TRBD1. V was clipped by 7 bases and J by 8 bases; unmatched bases: 8. Germline CDR1 reads LNHDA; CDR2 reads SQIVND (reference sequence). This CDR3 spans 13 amino acids. CDR3 nucleotides: TGTGCCAGTACCGTGGGACAGGGAGGAGGCTACACCTTC. Residues: CASTVGQGGGYTF.

This sequence joins TRBV5-1 and TRBJ2-5; possible D gene TRBD2, 5 bases. The germline gives CDR1 SGHRS, CDR2 YFSETQ. With 0 bases removed from V and 1 base from J, the gap between germline ends came to 10 bases. This CDR3 region has 15 residues. The CDR3 sequence: CASSLAVGGQETQYF. DNA for the CDR3: TGCGCCAGCAGCTTGGCCGTCGGAGGCCAAGAGACCCAGTACTTC.

The rearrangement uses TRBV4-1 and TRBJ2-5; 9 bases are shared with TRBD1. Germline trimming cut 4 bases from V and 4 bases from J; bases unmatched to any gene: 4. This CDR3 is 14 amino acids long. CDR1 and CDR2 from the germline V gene are MGHRA and YSYEKL. As DNA, the CDR3 is TGCGCCAGCAGCCGACCGACAGGGGGAGAGACCCAGTACTTC. Translation gives CASSRPTGGETQYF.

This clone was seen just once. This sample also contains other DNA sequences that code for the same CDR3. The chain combines TRBV5-1 with TRBJ2-5, with 12 bases aligning to TRBD2. This CDR3 has 17 amino acids. With 2 bases clipped from V and 1 base from J, the junction kept 6 bases outside the gene matches. In germline, CDR1 is SGHRS, CDR2 YFSETQ. CDR3 region: CASSLGQLAGGQETQYF. CDR3 coding DNA: TGCGCCAGCAGCTTAGGCCAACTAGCGGGAGGCCAAGAGACCCAGTACTTC.

Concerning this clone itself: Other DNA sequences from this sample encode an identical CDR3 as well. The chain carries TRBV7-2 and TRBJ1-1; tentative D call: TRBD1 (5 bases). The CDR3 is made up of 14 amino acids. The V gene lost 1 base and the J gene lost 4 bases, with 10 bases spanning the gap. Germline assignment: CDR1 SGHTA and CDR2 FQGNSA. In DNA form, the CDR3 reads TGTGCCAGCAGCTTAGGTGGGGGTTCCACTGAAGCTTTCTTT. It yields the protein CASSLGGGSTEAFF.

V gene TRBV25-1 combines with J gene TRBJ2-1; 7 bases align to TRBD2. V lost 8 bases and J lost 7; bases outside the gene matches: 11. CDR3 size: 14 residues. Germline loops: CDR1 MGHDK, CDR2 SYGVNS. DNA of the CDR3: TGTGCCAGCCTTCTAAGCGGGATTGAAAATGAGCAGTTCTTC. It is translated as CASLLSGIENEQFF.

The CDR3 here is CASRAGGAGAYEQYF. Written as DNA, the CDR3 is TGTGCCAGCAGGGCAGGGGGCGCAGGGGCCTACGAGCAGTACTTC. The chain has TRBV2 and TRBJ2-7; TRBD1 matches 8 bases. With V trimmed by 6 bases and J by 2 bases, 9 bases remained unmatched. CDR3 length: 15 residues. CDR1 is SNHLY, CDR2 FYNNEI, per germline.

This clone has only one observation. The V gene is TRBV2, the J gene TRBJ2-5; possible D gene TRBD2, 6 bases. V was clipped by 5 bases and J by 5 bases, with 15 bases between them. The CDR3 runs 14 residues. Germline CDR1 SNHLY, CDR2 FYNNEI. The CDR3 DNA sequence: TGTGCCAGCAGTCCAAACGCGGGGAGGGAGACCCAGTACTTC. It encodes CASSPNAGRETQYF. The variable domain in full, completed from reference TRBV2 and TRBJ2-5, reads EPEVTQTPSHQVTQMGQEVILRCVPISNHLYFYWYRQILGQKVEFLVSFYNNEISEKSEIFDDQFSVERPDGSNFTLKIRSTKLEDSAMYFCASSPNAGRETQYFGPGTRLLVL.

This chain links TRBV24-1 with TRBJ2-1, with 8 bases aligning to TRBD2. CDR1 is KGHDR and CDR2 is SFDVKD in the germline V gene. The V gene end was trimmed by 7 bases and the J gene end by 4 bases; junction bases not matched to a gene: 8. The CDR3 totals 15 residues. CDR3 sequence: CATSGRRGEYNEQFF. The CDR3 DNA reads as TGTGCCACCAGCGGCCGGCGGGGGGAGTACAATGAGCAGTTCTTC.

This clone was seen only a few times. This chain's CDR3 is CASSQAISAWVGSGNTIYF. The CDR3 coding sequence is TGCGCCAGCAGCCAAGCGATCTCGGCTTGGGTTGGGTCTGGAAACACCATATATTTT. The chain carries TRBV4-3 and TRBJ1-3; D uncertain. The CDR3 spans 19 residues. Trimming took off 1 base at V and 1 base at J, with 20 bases between the two ends. Germline CDR1 LGHNA, CDR2 YSLEER.

The gene calls are TRBV10-2 and TRBJ2-7, with D unresolved. V was shortened by 8 bases and J by 3 bases, with 14 bases between the two germline ends. Per germline, CDR1 WSHSY and CDR2 SAAADI. CDR3 length: 13 residues. In DNA, the CDR3 is TGCGCCAGCCGACCCCGGGCGGACTACGAGCAGTACTTC. Its translation is CASRPRADYEQYF.

This chain joins TRBV13 and TRBJ2-2, with a possible D match to TRBD1 (6 bases). Germline V gives CDR1 PRHDT, CDR2 FYEKMQ (reference sequence). Trimming cost V 4 bases and J 0 bases, with 9 bases left between them. The CDR3 totals 15 residues. This CDR3 reads CASSSGTPNTGELFF. Written as DNA, the CDR3 is TGTGCCAGCAGCTCCGGGACACCGAACACCGGGGAGCTGTTTTTT.

This clone has a single count. In DNA, the CDR3 is TGCGCCAGCAGCTTGGGGGGAGGTTTGACTGAAGCTTTCTTT. This encodes CASSLGGGLTEAFF. The chain is built from TRBV5-1 and TRBJ1-1; D not resolved. CDR3 length: 14 residues. Germline V CDR1 and CDR2: SGHRS, YFSETQ. V was cut by 0 bases and J by 5 bases, with 11 bases left in between.

This sequence joins TRBV10-3 and TRBJ1-1; TRBD1 might be the D (6 bases). Trimming left V 6 bases short and J 4 bases short, with 12 bases between. The CDR3 is 13 residues long. Germline assignment: CDR1 ENHRY and CDR2 SYGVKD. The CDR3, as DNA: TGTGCCATCAGAGAGGGGGACCCCACTGAAGCTTTCTTT. Protein product: CAIREGDPTEAFF.

The chain links TRBV7-2 to TRBJ1-4, with 7 nucleotides matching TRBD1. The junction had 9 bases not matched to a gene; V was cut back by 6 bases and J by 8 bases. The CDR3 is made up of 14 amino acids. Germline CDR1 SGHTA, CDR2 FQGNSA. This CDR3 is CASSYRGGREKLFF. The CDR3 DNA is TGTGCCAGCAGTTACAGGGGTGGAAGGGAAAAACTGTTTTTT.

This rearrangement joins TRBV6-6 to TRBJ1-6; D is uncertain. With 7 bases removed from V and 0 bases from J, the gap between germline ends came to 10 bases. CDR1 and CDR2 from the germline V gene are MNHNY and SVGAGI (reference sequence). The CDR3 covers 15 residues. The CDR3 sequence: CASTEESSYNSPLHF. As DNA, the CDR3 is TGTGCCAGCACCGAGGAGAGCTCCTATAATTCACCCCTCCACTTT.

The rearrangement joins TRBV5-4 to TRBJ2-1; 8 bases fit TRBD1. After removal of 5 bases from V and 2 bases from J, the junction contained 6 bases not matched to a gene. The CDR3 covers 15 residues. Germline V CDR1 and CDR2: SGHNT, YYREEE (reference sequence). The CDR3: CASRNQGAAYNEQFF. CDR3 nucleotides: TGTGCCAGCAGAAACCAGGGGGCGGCCTACAATGAGCAGTTCTTC.